This record concerns one TCR beta chain sequence. The target antigen is unknown. Only in-frame clones appear in the TCRdb table, and some are missing; sequencing was by immunoSEQ multiplex PCR. The sample lists around 210,000 clones, 90% to 95% occurring once. These data come from a study of T cell responses to AZD1222 COVID-19 vaccine. Study-wide points: Donors in the cohort were predominantly white British and more often female, and clonal diversity was possibly underestimated. Receipt of two AZD1222 doses was followed by a rise in Spike-specific TCR breadth and depth. Reportedly, nearly half the spike-specific TCRs target unmutated variant regions. Spike was spanned by vaccine-associated CD4 TCRs, with dominance at 160-218 and 743-854.

Per germline, CDR1 DFQATT and CDR2 SNEGSKA (reference sequence). This CDR3 is 11 amino acids long. The specimen was peripheral blood, collected 28 days after the second dose of the MenACWY control vaccine. The sequence was obtained from an adult who received the MenACWY meningococcal vaccine as a control. The chain carries TRBV20-1 and TRBJ2-7; 7 bases align to TRBD1. The CDR3 protein is CRTTGPYEQYF. In DNA, the CDR3 is TGCAGAACGACAGGGCCCTACGAGCAGTACTTC.